This TCR beta chain was sequenced during a study of blood T cell repertoires in COVID-19. Using immunoSEQ multiplex PCR, the repertoire was profiled, and TCRdb retains in-frame clones only, with some absent. The repertoire includes hundreds of thousands of clones, around nine tenths of them detected once, and around a tenth sits in the top ten. The participants were between about 18 and 90 years old and came from 24 US areas. There are 14 residues in the CDR3. Trimming removed 8 bases from V and 0 bases from J; junction bases left unmatched: 6. Germline values: CDR1 WSHSY, CDR2 SAAADI. This receptor was identified in a woman aged 40 to 50 who had recovered from COVID-19. This chain links TRBV10-2 with TRBJ2-7, with TRBD1 identical over 8 bases. The sample taken for sequencing was PBMCs or T cells enriched from blood (not recorded which). CDR3 bases: TGCGCCAGCTTGGACAGGGTCAGCTCCTACGAGCAGTACTTC. Translating it yields CASLDRVSSYEQYF.